What follows are 11 T cell receptor beta chains derived from one specimen sequenced in a study of human thymus T cells. Some clones are missing from TCRdb's copy, which holds only in-frame ones; the method was immunoSEQ multiplex PCR. The sample records 86,000 or so clones, 96% being singletons. Resections obtained during corrective heart surgery supplied the thymus tissue. The sequencing input was thymus tissue. Receptor source: a boy younger than two with a congenital heart defect but otherwise immunologically healthy.

The V and J genes are TRBV13 and TRBJ2-1, with 9 bases fitting TRBD2. CDR1 is PRHDT and CDR2 is FYEKMQ in the germline V gene (reference sequence). The CDR3 has 16 amino acids. V gave up 5 bases and J gave up 5 bases; unmatched junction bases: 10. Written as DNA, the CDR3 is TGTGCCAGCAGCCTAGCGGGGCGGGTCGACGACAATGAGCAGTTCTTC. Protein sequence: CASSLAGRVDDNEQFF.

The chain recombines TRBV4-1 with TRBJ1-3, with D unresolved. Germline CDR1 and CDR2: MGHRA and YSYEKL. The CDR3 length is 14 residues. V was cut by 5 bases and J by 0 bases, with 8 bases left in between. The CDR3 region is CASSWVSSGNTIYF. CDR3 nucleotides: TGCGCCAGCAGCTGGGTCTCCTCTGGAAACACCATATATTTT.

This clone was observed once. V usage is TRBV6-1 and J usage is TRBJ2-7, with a possible D match to TRBD1 (6 bases). V was cut by 2 bases and J by 2 bases, with 13 bases left in between. The CDR3 is 15 residues long. From germline, CDR1 is MNHNS and CDR2 SASEGT. CDR3 region: CASSERFDRTYEQYF. CDR3 bases: TGTGCCAGCAGTGAAAGGTTTGACAGGACCTACGAGCAGTACTTC.

The chain joins TRBV4-3 to TRBJ2-4; 12 bases are a match to TRBD2. This CDR3 comprises 19 residues. Per germline, CDR1 LGHNA and CDR2 YSLEER. Trimming at V came to 0 bases and at J to 0 bases, leaving 6 bases not matched to a gene. The CDR3 here is CASSQDLLAGGRAKNIQYF. In DNA, the CDR3 is TGCGCCAGCAGCCAAGATTTACTAGCGGGGGGCCGAGCCAAAAACATTCAGTACTTC.

This clone was observed once. This rearrangement joins TRBV5-8 to TRBJ2-5; maybe TRBD2 (5 bases). Germline V gene sequence: CDR1 SGHTS, CDR2 YDEGEE. V lost 0 bases and J 2 bases, leaving 17 bases between the germline ends. This CDR3 comprises 17 residues. CDR3 DNA sequence: TGTGCCAGCAGCTTGGCAGTGCACCCCACGGGGCAAGAGACCCAGTACTTC. Encoded protein: CASSLAVHPTGQETQYF.

The chain recombines TRBV5-3 with TRBJ2-7, with a tentative D call TRBD1 (6 bases). TRBV5-3 is designated an ORF whose function remains uncertain. The ends were cut back, 4 bases at V and 5 bases at J, with 13 bases in the middle. CDR3 size: 13 residues. CDR3 coding DNA: TGTGCCAGAAGCCGACAGGAACCACACGAGCAGTACTTC. This codes for CARSRQEPHEQYF.

This chain links TRBV5-8 with TRBJ1-4; 7 bases map to TRBD1. Germline V gene lookup returns CDR1 SGHTS and CDR2 YDEGEE. This CDR3 spans 14 amino acids. V was pared by 5 bases and J by 8 bases, with 9 bases of the junction left unmatched. CDR3 in DNA: TGTGCCAGCAGAAGCGACAGGGCCGGAGAAAAACTGTTTTTT. Its translation is CASRSDRAGEKLFF.

The genes are TRBV6-5 and TRBJ2-5; 8 positions match TRBD2. The CDR3 has 15 residues. Looked up from germline, CDR1 is MNHEY and CDR2 is SVGAGI. The V and J ends lost 5 bases and 1 base, in that order; junction bases with no gene match: 6. The CDR3 DNA sequence: TGTGCCAGCAGTGCGCCGGGACTAGGCCAAGAGACCCAGTACTTC. This sequence encodes CASSAPGLGQETQYF.

The chain combines TRBV9 with TRBJ1-2; D ambiguous. The V end was cut by 4 bases, the J end by 8 bases, with 15 bases between. The germline CDR1 and CDR2 sequences are SGDLS and YYNGEE. CDR3 length: 13 residues. The CDR3 sequence: CASSPPETTGYTF. The CDR3 DNA follows: TGTGCCAGCAGCCCCCCTGAGACAACGGGCTACACCTTC.

This clone was recorded only once. The chain joins TRBV28 to TRBJ2-7, with TRBD1 matching 11 bases. Germline V gene data show CDR1 as MDHEN and CDR2 as SYDVKM. Trimming took 5 bases from V and 7 from J; bases not matched to a gene: 16. The CDR3 contains 17 residues. The CDR3 reads CASSPYTPGTGGYEQYF. The CDR3, as DNA: TGTGCCAGCAGTCCCTACACCCCCGGGACAGGGGGTTATGAGCAGTACTTC. The complete variable domain, with remaining parts taken from reference TRBV28 and TRBJ2-7, reads DVKVTQSSRYLVKRTGEKVFLECVQDMDHENMFWYRQDPGLGLRLIYFSYDVKMKEKGDIPEGYSVSREKKERFSLILESASTNQTSMYLCASSPYTPGTGGYEQYFGPGTRLTVT.

DNA of the CDR3: TGTGCCAGCTCACCCGAGACCTATGGCTACACCTTC. Translated, it gives CASSPETYGYTF. The V gene is TRBV18, the J gene TRBJ1-2; D remains ambiguous. The CDR3 totals 12 residues. The germline V and J ends were trimmed by 3 bases and 4 bases, with 6 bases remaining between them. Germline loops: CDR1 KGHSH, CDR2 LQKENI. Using reference TRBV18 and TRBJ1-2 for the parts outside the CDR3, the full variable domain is NAGVMQNPRHLVRRRGQEARLRCSPMKGHSHVYWYRQLPEEGLKFMVYLQKENIIDESGMPKERFSAEFPKEGPSILRIQQVVRGDSAAYFCASSPETYGYTFGSGTRLTVV.